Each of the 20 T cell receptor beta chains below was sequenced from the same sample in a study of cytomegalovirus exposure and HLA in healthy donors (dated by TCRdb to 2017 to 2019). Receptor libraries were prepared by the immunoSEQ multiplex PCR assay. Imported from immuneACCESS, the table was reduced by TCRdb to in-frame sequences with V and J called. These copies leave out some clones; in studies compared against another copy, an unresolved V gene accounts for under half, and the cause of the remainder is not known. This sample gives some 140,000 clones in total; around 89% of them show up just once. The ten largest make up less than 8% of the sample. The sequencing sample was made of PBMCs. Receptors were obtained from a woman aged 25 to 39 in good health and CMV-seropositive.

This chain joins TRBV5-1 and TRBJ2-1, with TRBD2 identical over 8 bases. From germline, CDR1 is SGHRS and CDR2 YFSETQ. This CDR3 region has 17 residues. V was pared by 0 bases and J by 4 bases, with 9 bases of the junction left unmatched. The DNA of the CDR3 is TGCGCCAGCAGCTTGGCCGGGAGGGCCCTGGGATACAATGAGCAGTTCTTC. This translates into CASSLAGRALGYNEQFF.

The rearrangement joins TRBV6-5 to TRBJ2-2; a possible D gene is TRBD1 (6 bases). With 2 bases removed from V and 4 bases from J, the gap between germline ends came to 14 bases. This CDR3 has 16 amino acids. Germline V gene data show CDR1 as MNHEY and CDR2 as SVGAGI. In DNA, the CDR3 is TGTGCCAGCAGTTACCAAAAGGACAGCTTCACCGGGGAGCTGTTTTTT. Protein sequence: CASSYQKDSFTGELFF.

The CDR3 spells CASSVQNTQYF. The CDR3 DNA reads as TGTGCCAGCAGCGTCCAAAATACGCAGTATTTT. This sequence joins TRBV7-9 and TRBJ2-3; D is ambiguous. CDR1 SEHNR and CDR2 FQNEAQ come from the germline V gene (reference sequence). The length of the CDR3 is 11 residues. With 5 bases removed from V and 7 bases from J, the gap between germline ends came to 7 bases.

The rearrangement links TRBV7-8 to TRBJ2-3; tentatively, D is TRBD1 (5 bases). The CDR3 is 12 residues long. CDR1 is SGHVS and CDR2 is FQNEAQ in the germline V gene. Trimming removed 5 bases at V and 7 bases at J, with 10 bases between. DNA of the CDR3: TGTGCCAGCAGCCCCCAGGGTAATACGCAGTATTTT. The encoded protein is CASSPQGNTQYF.

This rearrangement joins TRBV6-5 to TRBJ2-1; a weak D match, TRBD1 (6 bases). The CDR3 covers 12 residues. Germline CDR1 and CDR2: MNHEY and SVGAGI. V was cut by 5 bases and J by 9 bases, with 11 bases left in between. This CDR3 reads CASSTTGFEQFF. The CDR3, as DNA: TGTGCCAGCAGTACAACAGGGTTTGAGCAGTTCTTC.

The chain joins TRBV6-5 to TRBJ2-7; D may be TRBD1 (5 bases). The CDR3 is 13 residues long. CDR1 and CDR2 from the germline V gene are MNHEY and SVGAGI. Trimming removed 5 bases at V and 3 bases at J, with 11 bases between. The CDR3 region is CASSKGVNYEQYF. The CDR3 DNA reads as TGTGCCAGCAGTAAAGGGGTTAACTACGAGCAGTACTTC.

This chain's CDR3 is CASQTGDYVRNEQFF. CDR3 sequence (DNA): TGTGCCAGTCAAACCGGGGACTACGTTAGGAATGAGCAGTTCTTC. The V call is TRBV28, the J call TRBJ2-1; 7 nucleotides agree with TRBD2. The CDR3 totals 15 residues. V lost 9 bases and J lost 7; bases outside the gene matches: 15. Germline assignment: CDR1 MDHEN and CDR2 SYDVKM.

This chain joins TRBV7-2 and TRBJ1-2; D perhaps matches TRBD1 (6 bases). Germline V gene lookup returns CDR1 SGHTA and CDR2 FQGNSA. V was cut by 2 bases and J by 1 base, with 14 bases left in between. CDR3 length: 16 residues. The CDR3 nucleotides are TGTGCCAGCAGCTTAAACACAGGGTACCTTAACTATGGCTACACCTTC. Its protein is CASSLNTGYLNYGYTF.

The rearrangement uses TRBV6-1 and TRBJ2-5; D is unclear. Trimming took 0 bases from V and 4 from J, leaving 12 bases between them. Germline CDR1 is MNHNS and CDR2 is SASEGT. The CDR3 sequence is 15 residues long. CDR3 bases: TGTGCCAGCAGTGAAGCGCGACTGACCCGAGAGACCCAGTACTTC. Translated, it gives CASSEARLTRETQYF.

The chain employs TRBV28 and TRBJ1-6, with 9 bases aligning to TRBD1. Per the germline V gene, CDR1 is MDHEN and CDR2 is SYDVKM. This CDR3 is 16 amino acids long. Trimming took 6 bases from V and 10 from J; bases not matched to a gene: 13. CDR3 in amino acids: CASSLPLQGARSPLHF. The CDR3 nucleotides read TGTGCCAGCAGCCTACCTTTACAGGGGGCTCGCTCACCCCTCCACTTT.

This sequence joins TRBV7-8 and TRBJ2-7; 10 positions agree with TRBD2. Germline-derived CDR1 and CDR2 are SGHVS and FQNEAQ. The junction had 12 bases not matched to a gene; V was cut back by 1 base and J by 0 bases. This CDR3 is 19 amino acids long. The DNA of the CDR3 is TGTGCCAGCAGCTTAGTACGTTTTAGGGGGACTAGCGTCTCCTACGAGCAGTACTTC. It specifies CASSLVRFRGTSVSYEQYF.

The CDR3 region is CASSLISGGTQPQHF. The DNA for the CDR3 is TGCGCCAGCAGCTTGATATCCGGGGGTACTCAGCCCCAGCATTTT. V is TRBV5-1 and J is TRBJ1-5; D is perhaps TRBD1 (5 bases). Germline loops: CDR1 SGHRS, CDR2 YFSETQ. V was pared by 1 base and J by 6 bases, with 14 bases between. CDR3 length: 15 residues.

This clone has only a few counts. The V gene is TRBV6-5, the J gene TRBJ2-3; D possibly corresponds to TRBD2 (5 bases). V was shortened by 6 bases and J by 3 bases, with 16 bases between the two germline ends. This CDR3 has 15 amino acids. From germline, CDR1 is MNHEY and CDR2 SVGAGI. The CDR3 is CASRFDGSGTDTQYF. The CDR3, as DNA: TGTGCCAGCAGGTTCGACGGGTCGGGAACAGATACGCAGTATTTT.

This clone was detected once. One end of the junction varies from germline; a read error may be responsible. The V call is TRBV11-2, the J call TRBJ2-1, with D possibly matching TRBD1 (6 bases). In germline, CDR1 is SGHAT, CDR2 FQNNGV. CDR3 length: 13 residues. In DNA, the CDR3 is TGTGCCAGCAGCTCCTTCCGGGACAACGAGCAGTTCTTC. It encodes CASSSFRDNEQFF.

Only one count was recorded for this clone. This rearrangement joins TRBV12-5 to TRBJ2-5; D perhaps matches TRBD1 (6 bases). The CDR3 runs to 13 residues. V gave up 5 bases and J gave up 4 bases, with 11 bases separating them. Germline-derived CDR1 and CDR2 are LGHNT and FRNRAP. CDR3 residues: CASGSDRIETQYF. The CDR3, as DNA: TGTGCTAGTGGTAGCGACAGGATAGAGACCCAGTACTTC.

The CDR3 DNA follows: TGTGCCACCGGTGGGGGAGGACGTCAGGGTGAGCAGTTCTTC. This encodes CATGGGGRQGEQFF. This sequence joins TRBV27 and TRBJ2-1, with D possibly matching TRBD2 (6 bases). CDR3 size: 14 residues. In germline, CDR1 is MNHEY, CDR2 SMNVEV (reference sequence). Trimming stripped 10 bases from V and 9 bases from J, with 22 bases between.

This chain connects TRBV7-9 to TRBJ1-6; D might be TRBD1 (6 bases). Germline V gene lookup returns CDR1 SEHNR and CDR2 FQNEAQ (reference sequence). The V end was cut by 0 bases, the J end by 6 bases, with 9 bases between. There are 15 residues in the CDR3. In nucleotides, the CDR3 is TGTGCCAGCAGCTTAGCGTCCAGGGGTAATTCACCCCTCCACTTT. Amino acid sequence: CASSLASRGNSPLHF. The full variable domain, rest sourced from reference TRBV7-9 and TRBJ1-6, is DTGVSQNPRHKITKRGQNVTFRCDPISEHNRLYWYRQTLGQGPEFLTYFQNEAQLEKSRLLSDRFSAERPKGSFSTLEIQRTEQGDSAMYLCASSLASRGNSPLHFGNGTRLTVT.

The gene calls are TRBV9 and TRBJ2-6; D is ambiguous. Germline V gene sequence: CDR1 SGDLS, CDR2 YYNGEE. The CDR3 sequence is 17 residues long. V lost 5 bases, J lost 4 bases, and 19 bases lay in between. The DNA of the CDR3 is TGTGCCAGCAGAGGAACAGTCCGTAGTTCGGGGGCCAACGTCCTGACTTTC. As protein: CASRGTVRSSGANVLTF.

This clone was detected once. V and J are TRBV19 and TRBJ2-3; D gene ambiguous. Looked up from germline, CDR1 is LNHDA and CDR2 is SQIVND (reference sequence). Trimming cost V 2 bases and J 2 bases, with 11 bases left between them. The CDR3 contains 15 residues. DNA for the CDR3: TGTGCCAGTAGTATACTGGGCTCCTACACAGATACGCAGTATTTT. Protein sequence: CASSILGSYTDTQYF.

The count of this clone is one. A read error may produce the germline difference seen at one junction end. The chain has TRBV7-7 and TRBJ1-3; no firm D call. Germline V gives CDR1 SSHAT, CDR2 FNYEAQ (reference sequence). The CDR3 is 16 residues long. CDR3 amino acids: CASTTAESLSGNTIYF. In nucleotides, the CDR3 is TGTGCTAGCACCACGGCGGAGTCCCTCTCTGGAAACACCATATATTTT.